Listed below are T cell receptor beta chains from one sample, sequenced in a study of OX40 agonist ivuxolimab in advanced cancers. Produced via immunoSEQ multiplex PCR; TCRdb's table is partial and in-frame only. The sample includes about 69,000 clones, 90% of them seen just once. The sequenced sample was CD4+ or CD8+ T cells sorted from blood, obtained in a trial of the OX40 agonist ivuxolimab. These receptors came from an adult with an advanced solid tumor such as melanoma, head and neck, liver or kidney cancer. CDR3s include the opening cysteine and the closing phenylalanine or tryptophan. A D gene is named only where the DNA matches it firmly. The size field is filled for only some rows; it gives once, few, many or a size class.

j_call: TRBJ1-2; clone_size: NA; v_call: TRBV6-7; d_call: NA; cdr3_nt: TGTGCCAGCAGTCTCCCTAGGGGACAACCTAACTATGGCTACACCTTC; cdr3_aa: CASSLPRGQPNYGYTF
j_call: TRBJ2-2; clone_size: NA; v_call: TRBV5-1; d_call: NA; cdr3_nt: TGCGCCAGCAGCTTGGAAGTAGACCTCAGGGAGCTGTTTTTT; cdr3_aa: CASSLEVDLRELFF
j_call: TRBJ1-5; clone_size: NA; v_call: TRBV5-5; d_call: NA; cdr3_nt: TGTGCCAGCAGCTTGGGCCCAACTGGAGGAAATCAGCCCCAGCATTTT; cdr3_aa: CASSLGPTGGNQPQHF
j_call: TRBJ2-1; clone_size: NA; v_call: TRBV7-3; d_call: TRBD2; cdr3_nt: TGTGCCAGCAGCCCAATAGCGGGAGCCGGCGGTGAGCAGTTCTTC; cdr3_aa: CASSPIAGAGGEQFF
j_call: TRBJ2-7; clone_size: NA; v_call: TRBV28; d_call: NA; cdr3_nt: TGTGCCAGCAGTTTGGGGGGGGCGAGGTACGAGCAGTACTTC; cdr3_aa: CASSLGGARYEQYF
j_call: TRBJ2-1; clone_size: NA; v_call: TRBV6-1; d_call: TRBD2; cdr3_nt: TGTGCCAGCAGTGAAGCCTTGCTAGCGGGCGCCTACAATGAGCAGTTCTTC; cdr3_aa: CASSEALLAGAYNEQFF
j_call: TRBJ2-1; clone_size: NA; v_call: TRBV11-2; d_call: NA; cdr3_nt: TGTGCCAGCAGCTTATTTGGGGATGAGCAGTTCTTC; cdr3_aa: CASSLFGDEQFF
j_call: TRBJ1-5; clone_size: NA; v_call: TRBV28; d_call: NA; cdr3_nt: TGTGCCAGCAGCCTGGATAGCAATCAGCCCCAGCATTTT; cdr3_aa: CASSLDSNQPQHF
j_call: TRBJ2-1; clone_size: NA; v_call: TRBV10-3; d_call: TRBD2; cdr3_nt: TGTGCCATCAGCACCGGGACTAGCGGGAGATATGAGCAGTTCTTC; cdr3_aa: CAISTGTSGRYEQFF
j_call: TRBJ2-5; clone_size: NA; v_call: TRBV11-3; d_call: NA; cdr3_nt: TGTGCCAGCAGCAAAACGGGCGCGGACCAAGAGACCCAGTACTTC; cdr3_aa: CASSKTGADQETQYF
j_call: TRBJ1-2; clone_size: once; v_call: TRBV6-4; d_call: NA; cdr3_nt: TGTGCCAGCAAACCGGGACACGATAACTATGGCTACACCTTC; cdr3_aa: CASKPGHDNYGYTF
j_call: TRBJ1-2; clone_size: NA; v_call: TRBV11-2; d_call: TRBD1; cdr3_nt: TGTGCCAGCAGCAGAGAGACAGGGGTGAACTATGGCTACACCTTC; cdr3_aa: CASSRETGVNYGYTF
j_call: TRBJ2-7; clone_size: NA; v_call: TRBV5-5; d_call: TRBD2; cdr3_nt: TGTGCCAGCAGCGGGGGACTAGCGGGATTCTACGAGCAGTACTTC; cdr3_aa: CASSGGLAGFYEQYF
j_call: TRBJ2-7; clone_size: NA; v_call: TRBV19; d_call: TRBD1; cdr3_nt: TGTGCCAGCAGACAGGGTAGCGAGCAGTACTTC; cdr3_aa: CASRQGSEQYF
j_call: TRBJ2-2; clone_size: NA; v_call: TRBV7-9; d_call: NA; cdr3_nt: TGTGCCAGCAAGCGGACGGGTACCGGGGAGCTGTTTTTT; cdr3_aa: CASKRTGTGELFF
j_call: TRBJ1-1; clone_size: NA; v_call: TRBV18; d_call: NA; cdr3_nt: TGTGCCAGCTCACCATTGGAGGGCTCGGCTTTCTTT; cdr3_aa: CASSPLEGSAFF
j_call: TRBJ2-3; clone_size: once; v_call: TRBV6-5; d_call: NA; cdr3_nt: TGTGCCAGCAGTCCAGACACAGATACGCAGTATTTT; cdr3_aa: CASSPDTDTQYF
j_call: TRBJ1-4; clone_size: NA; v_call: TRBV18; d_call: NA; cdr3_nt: TGTGCCAGCTCACCCCGGGAAGATAATGAAAAACTGTTTTTT; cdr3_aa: CASSPREDNEKLFF
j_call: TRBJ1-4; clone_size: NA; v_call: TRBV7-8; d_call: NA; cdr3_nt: TGTGCCAGCAGCTTACGACAGATTGGGAATGAAAAACTGTTTTTT; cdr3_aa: CASSLRQIGNEKLFF
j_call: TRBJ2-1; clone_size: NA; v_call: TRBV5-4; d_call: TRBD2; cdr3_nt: TGTGCCAGCAGCTACGGACTAGAGGTGCCCTACAATGAGCAGTTCTTC; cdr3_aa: CASSYGLEVPYNEQFF
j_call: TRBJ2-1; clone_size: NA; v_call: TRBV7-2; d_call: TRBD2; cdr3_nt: TGTGCCAGCAGCTTGACTAGCGGGCTTCACAATGAGCAGTTCTTC; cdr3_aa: CASSLTSGLHNEQFF
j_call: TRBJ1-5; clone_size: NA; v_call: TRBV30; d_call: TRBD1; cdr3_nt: TGTGCCTGGAGTGCAGGGGGACATCAGCCCCAGCATTTT; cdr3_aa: CAWSAGGHQPQHF
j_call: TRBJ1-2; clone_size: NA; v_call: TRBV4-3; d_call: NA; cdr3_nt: TGCGCCAGCAGCCACCGTCTCGGGGCGGGCTATGGCTACACCTTC; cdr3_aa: CASSHRLGAGYGYTF
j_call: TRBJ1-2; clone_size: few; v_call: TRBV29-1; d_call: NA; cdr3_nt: TGCAGCGTTGTACTTAGGGTCAGTGGCTACACCTTC; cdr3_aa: CSVVLRVSGYTF
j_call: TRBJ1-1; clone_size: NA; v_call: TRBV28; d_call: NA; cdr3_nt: TGTGCCAGCAGTTTACTGATCACTGAAGCTTTCTTT; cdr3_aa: CASSLLITEAFF
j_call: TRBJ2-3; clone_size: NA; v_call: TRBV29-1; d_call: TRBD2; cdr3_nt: TGCAGCGTTTGTACAACCGGGACTAGCGGGAGAGATACGCAGTATTTT; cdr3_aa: CSVCTTGTSGRDTQYF
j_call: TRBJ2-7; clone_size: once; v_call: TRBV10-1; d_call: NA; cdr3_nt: TGCGCCAGCAGTGAGGGCCGAACCGATAGCTCCTACGAGCAGTACTTC; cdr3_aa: CASSEGRTDSSYEQYF
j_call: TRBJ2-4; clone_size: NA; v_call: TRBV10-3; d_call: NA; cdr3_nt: TGTGCCATCAGCGATTTACTTTCCGGGGCAACGGGAAACATTCAGTACTTC; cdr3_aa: CAISDLLSGATGNIQYF
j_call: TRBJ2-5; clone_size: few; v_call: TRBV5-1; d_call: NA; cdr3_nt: TGCGCCAGCAGCCATATCCGGGACGAGACCCAGTACTTC; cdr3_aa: CASSHIRDETQYF
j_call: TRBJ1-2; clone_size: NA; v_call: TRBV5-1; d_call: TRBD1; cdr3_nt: TGCGCCAGCAGCGGGGGACAGGGGAAGGTTGGCTACACCTTC; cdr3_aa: CASSGGQGKVGYTF
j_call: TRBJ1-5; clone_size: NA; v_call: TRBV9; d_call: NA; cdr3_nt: TGTGCCAGCAGCGAAGACGGCGGCAATCAGCCCCAGCATTTT; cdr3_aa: CASSEDGGNQPQHF
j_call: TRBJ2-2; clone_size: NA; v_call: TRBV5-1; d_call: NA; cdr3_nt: TGCGCCAGCAGCTTCGACCCGAACACCGGGGAGCTGTTTTTT; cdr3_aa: CASSFDPNTGELFF
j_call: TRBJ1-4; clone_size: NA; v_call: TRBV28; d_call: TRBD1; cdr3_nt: TGTGCCAGCTCTGGCCTACAGGGGCGAATTGAAAAACTGTTTTTT; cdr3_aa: CASSGLQGRIEKLFF
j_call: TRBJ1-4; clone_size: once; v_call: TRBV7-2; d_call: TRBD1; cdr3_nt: TGTGCCAGCAGCGTCGCCGGGACAGGGATGAGAGCTAATGAAAAACTGTTTTTT; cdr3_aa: CASSVAGTGMRANEKLFF
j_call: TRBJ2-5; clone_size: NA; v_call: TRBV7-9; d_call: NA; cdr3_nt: TGTGCCAGCAGCTCCTATGGTGGAAAAGAGACCCAGTACTTC; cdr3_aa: CASSSYGGKETQYF
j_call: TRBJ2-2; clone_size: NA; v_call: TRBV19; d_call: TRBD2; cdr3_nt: TGTGCCAGTAGGAAGCGGGAGGTTCGGGCCGGGGAGCTGTTTTTT; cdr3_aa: CASRKREVRAGELFF
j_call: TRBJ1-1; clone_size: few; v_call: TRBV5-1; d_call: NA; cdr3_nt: TGCGCCAGCAGCCCAGAGAACACTGAAGCTTTCTTT; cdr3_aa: CASSPENTEAFF
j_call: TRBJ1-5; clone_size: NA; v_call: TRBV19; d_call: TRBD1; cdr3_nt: TGTGCCAGTAGTATCGAGGGACAGGGTAATCAGCCCCAGCATTTT; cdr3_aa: CASSIEGQGNQPQHF
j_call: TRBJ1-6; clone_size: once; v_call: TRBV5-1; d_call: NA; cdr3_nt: TGCGCCAGCAGCTTGGGAGGGTTAGGCTCACCCCTCCACTTT; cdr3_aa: CASSLGGLGSPLHF
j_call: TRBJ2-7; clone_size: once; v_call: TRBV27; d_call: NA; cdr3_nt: TGTGCCAGCAGTCCCCTCTGGGGGGCAGGACCCCTATACGAGCAGTACTTC; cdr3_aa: CASSPLWGAGPLYEQYF
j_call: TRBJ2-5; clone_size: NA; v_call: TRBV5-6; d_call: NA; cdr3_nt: TGTGCCAGCAGCTTGGAAATCCACTCCGGGCAGTACTTC; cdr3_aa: CASSLEIHSGQYF
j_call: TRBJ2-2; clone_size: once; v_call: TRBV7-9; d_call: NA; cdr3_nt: TGTGCCAGCAGCTTACAGAGCACCGGGGAGCTGTTTTTT; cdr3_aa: CASSLQSTGELFF